This TCR beta chain was sequenced in a study of cytomegalovirus exposure and HLA in healthy donors (dated by TCRdb to 2015 to 2018). At the level of the whole study: In an earlier analysis of around 540 of the donors, 276 Gb of sequence data and some 100 million unique TCR beta sequences from about 180 million T cells were reported. The study aimed to test whether signatures of past pathogen exposure could be identified by cataloging public T cell receptors. Using immunosequencing, the study profiled T cell repertoires from about 650 subjects and related those repertoires to cytomegalovirus serostatus. A later genetic analysis used genome-wide SNP genotypes for about 60% of the roughly 670 donors, treating that subset as a discovery cohort. Across under 500 genotyped donors of the cohort, an average of roughly 250,000 unique TCR beta nucleotide sequences per donor were sequenced, and approximately 17% of those sequences were non-productive. Of the roughly 410 genotyped donors, over 80% were placed in the genetic ancestry cluster associated with self-reported Caucasian donors. High-throughput TCR immunosequencing, statistical association of individual TCRs with disease status, and machine learning were combined to predict cytomegalovirus infection status. The number of typed donors differed by locus: about 620-630 for A, B, C, DRB1 and DQB1; approximately 530 for DQA1; about 600 for DPA1; and around 450 for DPB1. Class I and class II HLA loci were covered by the typing at four-digit resolution. Every discovery cohort repertoire had been produced on one sequencing platform. The later analysis used no new phenotypic data to find candidate immune exposures, relying instead on TCR beta sequences and their occurrence across donors. To study patterns of TCR occurrence, a later analysis re-analyzed previously published TCR beta repertoires from several hundred donors and added high-resolution HLA genotyping. Besides the first cohort of roughly 640 subjects, a separate validation cohort made up of 95 to 150 different subjects was used. Donor age, sex, ethnicity and CMV serostatus were collected together with the repertoire data. Because of strong linkage in the cohort, roughly five DR-DQ haplotypes were treated as single units for association and clustering. In an earlier analysis of several hundred of the donors, high-throughput TCR beta sequencing was used to judge whether each TCR beta V gene segment behaved as functional or pseudogenic. About 280 gigabases of sequencing data and around 80 million unique TCR sequences made up an early release that covered several hundred HLA-typed donors. The paper as a whole reports these results and caveats: About 17 rarely observed V segments, including chromosome 9 orphons, were excluded from the earlier analysis of approximately 500 of the donors because counts were too low. A group of highly shared sequence variants was considered likely to be a technical artifact of the sequencing pipeline. Linkage disequilibrium might explain the correlated functional status among segregating V segments, but an unknown experimental factor could not be excluded. The cohort was sequenced for TCR beta chains only, and without alpha or paired-chain data the features that could be detected were limited. In a later analysis, HLA-associated TCR beta chains showed more clonal expansion and lower generation probabilities than non-associated chains that were equally common. A further reported finding was that TCR beta sequences accurately predicted the HLA-A and HLA-B alleles for most subjects in the first cohort. When HLA alleles, especially DR and DQ, strongly co-occurred, TCR associations were difficult to assign to individual alleles. The presence/absence analyses assumed that sequencing depth was roughly uniform across donors, and that assumption may not be true. V-gene and J-gene trimming of TCR beta chains was associated with a missense DCLRE1C variant in a later genetic analysis, and the association was replicated in an independent cohort. The study listed 150 to 200 TCR beta chains as associated with cytomegalovirus. Because HLA typing was missing for some donors at each locus, association tests included only the typed subset. At a false discovery rate of 0.05, a later analysis linked some 18,000 TCR beta sequences to specific HLA alleles. Broadly in line with IMGT annotations, most TCR beta V segments showed up in productive rearrangements about 90% or about 30% of the time in an earlier analysis of about 500 of the donors. A later analysis found that most CMV-associated TCR beta chains appeared HLA-restricted, with HLA associations seemingly driven largely by CMV exposure. Most TCR sequences were seen in very few donors, while some public TCRs were found in many individuals. The only immune exposure information available for the cohort was CMV serostatus. It was suggested by the authors that the approach could potentially be generalized to other disease states and immunological phenotypes. A later genetic analysis reported fewer N-insertions in productive TCRs among donors in an Asian-associated ancestry cluster than the approximately 700-donor mean. Three of the identified cytomegalovirus-associated TCR beta chains were confirmed in vitro to be specific for cytomegalovirus antigens. Some IMGT-functional V segments, including TRBV6-2 and TRBV6-3, could not be distinguished by the 87-base-pair reads and were therefore excluded. Cytomegalovirus status was reported to be diagnosed by the classifier with high specificity and sensitivity in both the original and validation cohorts. According to a later analysis, parvovirus B19, influenza, CMV and Epstein-Barr virus appeared linked to several top co-occurrence clusters. A later analysis found that TCR association rates varied across HLA loci, with DRB1 alleles showing the most associated TCRs and HLA-C alleles the fewest.

V and J are trimmed by 0 bases and 2 bases, and the gene matches miss 3 bases of the junction. Measured from the cysteine to the phenylalanine, the CDR3 is 14 residues long. Only the CDR3 DNA is retained, 42 bases long and in frame from the first base. From the germline V gene (reference sequence), CDR1 is GTSNPN and CDR2 is SVGIG. The cohort was made up of under 800 healthy bone marrow donors. At the time of sampling, every cohort member was nominally healthy, though immune exposures that went unrecorded were likely present. The donor tested CMV seropositive and was one of the 289 seropositive cohort members. Every donor gave a peripheral blood sample, and the peripheral blood mononuclear cells from that sample were used for TCR beta sequencing. Genomic DNA was extracted from the blood cell samples with the Qiagen DNeasy Blood Extraction Kit. Regarding this clone: Its antigen specificity is not known. Base qualities are missing; no much larger clone stands one base away.

The method was the immunoSEQ multiplex PCR assay. For the multiplex PCR, a mixture combining 60 forward primers for TCR Vbeta segments and 13 reverse primers for TCR Jbeta segments was used. A multiplex PCR assay on genomic DNA amplified the CDR3 region of rearranged TCR beta genes. The amplified TCR beta libraries were sequenced on the Illumina HiSeq System as 87-base-pair reads. The authors' pipeline ran thus. In a later analysis, tens of millions of unique TCR beta chains were counted across the roughly 670 repertoires, and roughly 9.9 million of these chains were shared by at least two donors. A nearest-neighbor algorithm error-corrected the raw reads and collapsed the reads into unique sequences, merging closely related sequences to remove PCR and sequencing errors. Alignment of CDR3 sequences to IMGT reference sequences was used to assign V, D and J gene segments. For a sequence to be retained, at least a six-nucleotide match to both a V gene segment and a J gene segment was required. Rearrangements were classified as productive when the CDR3 lacked stop codons and remained in frame with V and J, and all other rearrangements were classified as non-productive. Following IMGT convention, CDR3 was defined as the stretch from the second conserved V-encoded cysteine up to the conserved J-encoded phenylalanine. The earlier analysis of approximately 500 of the donors excluded sequences that lacked an unambiguous match to a single V gene segment. An earlier analysis of under 750 of the donors called V segments functional above 56.7% productive rearrangements and segregating when the between-donor standard deviation exceeded 5%. To diagnose cytomegalovirus status from the catalog of TCR beta chain sequences, a statistical classification framework was built. V and J gene assignment, in a later analysis, came from comparing TCR nucleotide sequences with IMGT/GENE-DB human TR gene sequences. Using the TCRdist pipeline, a later analysis assigned CDR3 sequences along with most-parsimonious VDJ recombination scenarios. A later analysis defined each TCR beta chain by its CDR3 amino acid sequence plus V-gene family, and excluded reads lacking a unique V-gene family. To address suspected cross-contamination and a sequencing artifact, a later analysis removed over 500 highly shared, low-generation-probability nucleotide sequences. A later analysis calculated a clonal expansion index for each public chain from normalized within-repertoire ranks of inferred template counts. In a later analysis, generation probabilities were computed with a VDJ recombination model fitted to out-of-frame rearrangements, and the resulting probabilities were checked against IGoR. Hypergeometric tests were used in a later analysis to score TCR-TCR, TCR-HLA and TCR-CMV co-occurrence, with a repertoire-size bias correction applied to the TCR pairs. To estimate false discovery rates, a later analysis permuted the HLA or CMV assignments 20 times. In a later analysis, co-occurring TCRs were grouped using DBSCAN, and TCRdist sequence similarity was added for clustering within HLA-allele-positive subsets. Co-occurrence clustering excluded repertoires with fewer than 30,000 or more than 120,000 public chains, plus five with anomalous nucleotide sharing. The table comes from immuneACCESS by way of TCRdb, which keeps in-frame sequences with V and J called. Part of the clones is missing from these tables; in studies checked, under half for an unresolved V gene and the rest for unknown reasons. The V and J calls and the clone size are those of that table, but D and trimming were determined from the DNA. The sample table shows 100,000 to 150,000 clones, and less than 90% are seen once. 20% of the sample rests with the top ten.

Sequenced material: PBMCs. The TCR comes from a man aged 18 to 30 in good health and CMV-seropositive. The chain employs TRBV30 and TRBJ1-1, with TRBD1 identical over 7 junction bases. The DNA sequence is given as TGTGCCTGGAGTGTAGGGACAGCCAACACTGAAGCTTTCTTT. Translated, this is CAWSVGTANTEAFF.